This T cell receptor beta chain was captured in a study of shared clonotypes between healthy human individuals. Repertoires were generated with immunoSEQ multiplex PCR, while TCRdb's copy carries only in-frame clones and drops some. The sample yields some 1,100,000 clones, approximately 80% seen once. Germline V gene lookup returns CDR1 MDHEN and CDR2 SYDVKM. Trimming stripped 3 bases from V and 2 bases from J, with 13 bases between. The CDR3 spans 15 residues. The V and J genes are TRBV28 and TRBJ1-1; D is possibly TRBD1 (5 bases). This sequence was found in a man aged 18 to 35 in good health. Some clones in this sample may be carry-over from other donors' samples. The sample was memory CD4+ T cells from PBMCs. Regarding subset: CD45RA-negative fraction. Written as DNA, the CDR3 is TGTGCCAGCAGTTTCATACATTGGGGCAACACTGAAGCTTTCTTT. This gives the protein CASSFIHWGNTEAFF. The whole variable domain, remainder taken from reference TRBV28 and TRBJ1-1, is DVKVTQSSRYLVKRTGEKVFLECVQDMDHENMFWYRQDPGLGLRLIYFSYDVKMKEKGDIPEGYSVSREKKERFSLILESASTNQTSMYLCASSFIHWGNTEAFFGQGTRLTVV.